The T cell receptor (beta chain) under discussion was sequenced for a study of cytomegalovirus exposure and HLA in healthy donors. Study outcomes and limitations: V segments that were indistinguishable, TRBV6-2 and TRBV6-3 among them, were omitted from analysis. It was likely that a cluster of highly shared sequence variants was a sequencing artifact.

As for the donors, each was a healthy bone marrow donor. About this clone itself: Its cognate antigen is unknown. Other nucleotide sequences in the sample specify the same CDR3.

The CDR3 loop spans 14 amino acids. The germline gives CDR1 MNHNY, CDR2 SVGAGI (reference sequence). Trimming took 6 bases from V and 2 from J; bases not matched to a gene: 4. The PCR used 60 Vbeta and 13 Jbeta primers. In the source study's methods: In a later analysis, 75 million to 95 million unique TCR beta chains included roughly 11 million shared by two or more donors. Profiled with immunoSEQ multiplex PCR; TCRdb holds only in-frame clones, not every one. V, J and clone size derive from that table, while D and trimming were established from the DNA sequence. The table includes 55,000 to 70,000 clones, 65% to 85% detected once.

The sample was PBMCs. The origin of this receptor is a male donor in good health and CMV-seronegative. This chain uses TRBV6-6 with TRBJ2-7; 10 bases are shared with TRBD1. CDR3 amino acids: CASRGTGETYEQYF. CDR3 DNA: TGTGCCAGCAGGGGGACAGGGGAGACCTACGAGCAGTACTTC.